The T cell receptor beta chain described here comes from a study of a mutant IDH1 vaccine in newly diagnosed glioma. Study-level information: Previous care, which was radiotherapy, temozolomide, or both, most often involved both.

The germline gives CDR1 SGHRS, CDR2 YFSETQ. CDR3 length equals 15 residues. Trimming pared 4 bases from V and 0 bases from J, leaving 11 bases between. As to this clone: Its antigen is as yet unknown.

Study-level findings and limits: Most patients, approximately 92%, showed vaccine-induced immune responses. Top-clonotype changes in peripheral T cells seemed unrelated to pseudoprogression.

Only in-frame clones appear in the TCRdb table, and some are missing; sequencing was by immunoSEQ multiplex PCR. The table shows 39,000 or so clones, with approximately 78% occurring only once. Noted time point: week 5, during vaccination. Doses consisted of 300 ug of mutant IDH1 20-mer peptide each, paired with topical imiquimod. Every donor had a new WHO grade 3 or 4 astrocytoma that was IDH1-mutant, with loss of nuclear ATRX. This specimen consisted of PBMCs, obtained from a glioma patient whose treatment included an IDH1 peptide vaccine. The clonotype originates from a middle-aged man with glioma. The V gene is TRBV5-1, the J gene TRBJ2-1, with a possible D match to TRBD1 (6 bases). The CDR3 region has the DNA TGCGCCAGCAGCCCCCGGGACATCTCCTACAATGAGCAGTTCTTC. It codes for CASSPRDISYNEQFF. Together with reference TRBV5-1 and TRBJ2-1, the CDR3 gives the full variable domain: KAGVTQTPRYLIKTRGQQVTLSCSPISGHRSVSWYQQTPGQGLQFLFEYFSETQRNKGNFPGRFSGRQFSNSRSEMNVSTLELGDSALYLCASSPRDISYNEQFFGPGTRLTVL.